One and the same sample provided the 15 T cell receptor beta chains below, sequenced in a study of control samples from healthy donors and cancer patients. Method: immunoSEQ multiplex PCR; TCRdb's copy keeps in-frame clones and lacks some. The data hold approximately 100,000 clones, with under 90% observed a single time. Material for sequencing was blood. The receptors originated from a woman aged 40 to 50 in good health.

In this sample, this clone turned up a few times. The junction and the germline gene differ at one end; a read error may be behind it. The rearrangement joins TRBV30 to TRBJ1-6, with a possible D match to TRBD1 (5 bases). CDR1 is GTSNPN, CDR2 SVGIG, per germline (reference sequence). The CDR3 sequence is 13 residues long. The DNA for the CDR3 is TGTGCCTGGAGCGGGGGGATTGATTCCCCCCTCCACTTT. Translating it yields CAWSGGIDSPLHF.

The chain carries TRBV15 and TRBJ2-7; perhaps TRBD2 as D (7 bases). This CDR3 has 13 residues. Germline V CDR1 and CDR2: LNHNV, YYDKDF (reference sequence). V lost 0 bases and J lost 6, with 9 bases in between. DNA for the CDR3: TGTGCCACCAGCAGAGATCGGGGGGCCGAGCAGTACTTC. It encodes CATSRDRGAEQYF.

About this clone: At the DNA level, this CDR3 is encoded by other sequences in the same sample as well. The chain has TRBV12-3 or TRBV12-4 and TRBJ1-5, with D tentatively TRBD1 (5 bases). The V end was cut by 6 bases, the J end by 4 bases, with 7 bases between. This CDR3 is 12 amino acids long. The CDR3: CASSPGNQPQHF. Here the CDR3 DNA reads TGTGCCAGCAGCCCAGGGAATCAGCCCCAGCATTTT.

The gene calls are TRBV12-5 and TRBJ2-7; TRBD2 agrees at 10 bases. Per germline, CDR1 LGHNT and CDR2 FRNRAP. With 5 bases clipped from V and 4 bases from J, the junction kept 29 bases outside the gene matches. The CDR3 consists of 22 residues. As DNA, the CDR3 is TGTGCTAGTGGTACCGAGGGTAGCGGGGGGCTTTATTTATCTTCGCTCGCTTACGAGCAGTACTTC. Translation gives CASGTEGSGGLYLSSLAYEQYF.

The chain couples TRBV5-4 to TRBJ2-5, with D perhaps TRBD2 (6 bases). Germline V gene sequence: CDR1 SGHNT, CDR2 YYREEE (reference sequence). V lost 4 bases to trimming and J lost 5 bases, with 15 bases between them. The length of the CDR3 is 14 residues. CDR3 residues: CASSPGGSEETQYF. CDR3 in DNA: TGTGCCAGCAGCCCCGGGGGTTCGGAGGAGACCCAGTACTTC.

The V gene is TRBV11-2, the J gene TRBJ2-7; TRBD2 matches at 10 bases. The trim removed 0 bases at V and 3 bases at J, leaving 8 bases unmatched. The CDR3 is made up of 17 amino acids. Germline V gene data show CDR1 as SGHAT and CDR2 as FQNNGV. In DNA, the CDR3 is TGTGCCAGCAGCTTAGAAGAGTCTAGCGGGGGCCTCTACGAGCAGTACTTC. This gives the protein CASSLEESSGGLYEQYF.

The chain has TRBV6-5 and TRBJ1-6; D is unresolved. V was pared by 5 bases and J by 8 bases, with 10 bases between. This CDR3 is built from 13 residues. The germline V gene encodes CDR1 MNHEY and CDR2 SVGAGI. The CDR3 bases are TGTGCCAGCAGTCCCACGTCCGATTCACCCCTCCACTTT. Residues: CASSPTSDSPLHF.

The chain is built from TRBV4-1 and TRBJ1-4; possibly TRBD1 for D (5 bases). Trimming removed 0 bases from V and 8 bases from J, with 13 bases in between. There are 15 residues in the CDR3. Germline CDR1 reads MGHRA; CDR2 reads YSYEKL. In DNA, the CDR3 is TGCGCCAGCAGCCAAGATCGGGGGGTTGGCGAAAAACTGTTTTTT. Translation: CASSQDRGVGEKLFF.

This chain connects TRBV7-2 to TRBJ2-1; possibly TRBD1 or TRBD2 for D (6 bases each). Trimming left V 1 base short and J 7 bases short, with 8 bases between. Germline CDR1 and CDR2: SGHTA and FQGNSA. The CDR3 length is 13 residues. Here the CDR3 DNA reads TGTGCCAGCAGCTTAGGAGGGGGGAATGAGCAGTTCTTC. This gives the protein CASSLGGGNEQFF.

The gene calls are TRBV5-6 and TRBJ2-3; 10 positions match TRBD1. Trimming cost V 3 bases and J 3 bases; bases outside gene matches: 7. Germline V CDR1 and CDR2: SGHDT, YYEEEE. This CDR3 has 16 residues. The CDR3 sequence: CASSYKTGGLTDTQYF. The CDR3 nucleotides are TGTGCCAGCAGCTACAAGACAGGGGGCTTAACAGATACGCAGTATTTT.

The rearrangement links TRBV7-8 to TRBJ1-4, with 9 nucleotides matching TRBD1. Unmatched junction bases numbered 6, after V lost 5 bases and J lost 8 bases. Looked up from germline, CDR1 is SGHVS and CDR2 is FQNEAQ. The CDR3 totals 14 residues. The CDR3 loop is CASSQRTGVEKLFF. CDR3 bases: TGTGCCAGCAGCCAAAGGACAGGGGTCGAAAAACTGTTTTTT.

V is TRBV2 and J is TRBJ1-4; the match to TRBD1 covers 10 bases. The V gene end was trimmed by 6 bases and the J gene end by 7 bases; junction bases not matched to a gene: 2. The CDR3 consists of 13 residues. Germline CDR1 reads SNHLY; CDR2 reads FYNNEI. The CDR3 bases are TGTGCCAGCAGGACAGGGGGCTTTGAAAAACTGTTTTTT. Its translation is CASRTGGFEKLFF.

This chain connects TRBV12-3 or TRBV12-4 to TRBJ1-1; D is unclear. The V and J ends lost 4 bases and 8 bases respectively, with 8 bases between them. The CDR3 has 11 residues. CDR3 coding DNA: TGTGCCAGCAGTTCCAGAGGAGAAGCTTTCTTT. Translating it yields CASSSRGEAFF.

Only one count was recorded for this clone. The chain's CDR3 is CASSFLSPRQGSMNTEAFF. The CDR3 coding sequence is TGCGCCAGCAGCTTTTTATCCCCACGACAGGGAAGCATGAACACTGAAGCTTTCTTT. The chain couples TRBV5-1 to TRBJ1-1; TRBD1 aligns across 7 bases. The trim removed 2 bases at V and 0 bases at J, leaving 16 bases unmatched. Germline CDR1 is SGHRS and CDR2 is YFSETQ. The CDR3 spans 19 residues.

The V and J genes are TRBV19 and TRBJ1-3; D is unclear. V was clipped by 3 bases and J by 4 bases, with 7 bases between them. The CDR3 runs to 13 residues. CDR1 and CDR2 (germline): LNHDA, SQIVND (reference sequence). The CDR3 loop is CASSINGGNTIYF. For the CDR3, the DNA is TGTGCCAGTAGTATCAACGGAGGAAACACCATATATTTT.